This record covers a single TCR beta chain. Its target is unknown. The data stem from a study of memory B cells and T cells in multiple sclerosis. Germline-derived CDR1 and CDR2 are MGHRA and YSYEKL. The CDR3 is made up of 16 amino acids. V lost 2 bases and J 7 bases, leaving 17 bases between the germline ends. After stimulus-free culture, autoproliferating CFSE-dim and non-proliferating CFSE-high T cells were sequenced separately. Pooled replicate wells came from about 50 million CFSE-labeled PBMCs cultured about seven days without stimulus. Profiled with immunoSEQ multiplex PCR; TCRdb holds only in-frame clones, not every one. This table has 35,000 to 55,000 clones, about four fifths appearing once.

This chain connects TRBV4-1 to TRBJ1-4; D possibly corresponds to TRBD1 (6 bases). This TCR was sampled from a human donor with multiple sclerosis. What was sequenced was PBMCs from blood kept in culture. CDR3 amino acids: CASSQTTGTRGEKLFF. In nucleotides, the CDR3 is TGCGCCAGCAGCCAAACCACCGGGACACGCGGTGAAAAACTGTTTTTT.